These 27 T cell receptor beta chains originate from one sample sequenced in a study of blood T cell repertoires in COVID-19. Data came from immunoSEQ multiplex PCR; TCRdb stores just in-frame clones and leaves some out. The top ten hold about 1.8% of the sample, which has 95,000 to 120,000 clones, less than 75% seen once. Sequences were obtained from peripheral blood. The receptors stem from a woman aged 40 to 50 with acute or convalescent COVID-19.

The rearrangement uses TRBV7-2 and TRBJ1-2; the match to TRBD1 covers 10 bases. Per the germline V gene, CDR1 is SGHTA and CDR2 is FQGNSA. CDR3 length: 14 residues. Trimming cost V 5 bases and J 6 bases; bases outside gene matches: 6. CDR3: CASSVRDRGDGYTF. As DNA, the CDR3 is TGTGCCAGCAGCGTCCGGGACAGGGGTGATGGCTACACCTTC.

The CDR3 reads CASSYSFTSGAEAFF. As DNA, the CDR3 is TGTGCCAGCAGTTACTCCTTCACGTCGGGGGCTGAAGCTTTCTTT. The rearrangement joins TRBV6-5 to TRBJ1-1; D is possibly TRBD1 (5 bases). The CDR3 runs to 15 residues. Deletions cut 0 bases from V and 6 bases from J, with 14 bases between. The germline CDR1 and CDR2 sequences are MNHEY and SVGAGI.

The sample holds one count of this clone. The CDR3 loop reads CASTQRVDSNYGYTF. The CDR3 DNA sequence: TGTGCCAGCACTCAAAGAGTGGACAGTAACTATGGCTACACCTTC. V usage is TRBV27 and J usage is TRBJ1-2, with D perhaps matching TRBD1 (6 bases). Germline loops: CDR1 MNHEY, CDR2 SMNVEV (reference sequence). Trimming stripped 7 bases from V and 1 base from J, with 16 bases between. This CDR3 has 15 amino acids.

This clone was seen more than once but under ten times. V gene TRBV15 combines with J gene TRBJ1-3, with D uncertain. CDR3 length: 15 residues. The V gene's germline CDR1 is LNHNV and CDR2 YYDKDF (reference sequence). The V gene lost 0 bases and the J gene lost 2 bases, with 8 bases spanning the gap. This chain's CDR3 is CATSREPGTGNTIYF. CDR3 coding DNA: TGTGCCACCAGCAGAGAGCCGGGGACTGGAAACACCATATATTTT.

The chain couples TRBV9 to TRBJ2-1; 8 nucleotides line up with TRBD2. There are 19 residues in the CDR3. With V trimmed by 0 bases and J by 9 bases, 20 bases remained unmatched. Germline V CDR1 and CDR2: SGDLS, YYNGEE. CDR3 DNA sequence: TGTGCCAGCAGCGTAGACTCAAGGTGGGGCGCGGGGGGCTATAGTGAGCAGTTCTTC. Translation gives CASSVDSRWGAGGYSEQFF.

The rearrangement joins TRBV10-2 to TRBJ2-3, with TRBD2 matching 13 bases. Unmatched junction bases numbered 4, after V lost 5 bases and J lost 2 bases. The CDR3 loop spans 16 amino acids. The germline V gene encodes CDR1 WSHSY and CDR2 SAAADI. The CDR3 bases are TGCGCCAGCAGTTGGACTAGCGGGGGTTCCACAGATACGCAGTATTTT. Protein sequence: CASSWTSGGSTDTQYF.

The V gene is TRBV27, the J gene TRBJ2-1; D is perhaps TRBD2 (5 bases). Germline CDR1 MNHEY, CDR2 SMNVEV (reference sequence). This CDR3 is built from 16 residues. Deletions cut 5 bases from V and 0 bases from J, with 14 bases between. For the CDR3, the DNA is TGTGCCAGCAGTCCCCTGGGTGGGAGCTCCTACAATGAGCAGTTCTTC. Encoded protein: CASSPLGGSSYNEQFF.

The CDR3: CATSDLATGREETQYF. The CDR3 nucleotides are TGTGCCACCAGTGATTTGGCTACAGGGCGTGAAGAGACCCAGTACTTC. The rearrangement uses TRBV24-1 and TRBJ2-5, with D perhaps TRBD1 (6 bases). This CDR3 comprises 16 residues. With 0 bases removed from V and 3 bases from J, the gap between germline ends came to 13 bases. CDR1 and CDR2 (germline): KGHDR, SFDVKD.

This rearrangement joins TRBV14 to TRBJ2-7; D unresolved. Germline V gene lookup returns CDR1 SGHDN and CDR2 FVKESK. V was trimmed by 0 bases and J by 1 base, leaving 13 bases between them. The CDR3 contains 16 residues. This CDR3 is CASSQDVGSESYEQYF. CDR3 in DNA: TGTGCCAGCAGCCAAGACGTCGGATCGGAGTCCTACGAGCAGTACTTC.

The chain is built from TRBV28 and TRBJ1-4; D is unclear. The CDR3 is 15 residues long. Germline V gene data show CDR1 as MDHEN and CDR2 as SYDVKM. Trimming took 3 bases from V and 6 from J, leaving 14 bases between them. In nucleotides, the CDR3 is TGTGCCAGCAGTTTGTCTCGTCAGGTCCATGAAAAACTGTTTTTT. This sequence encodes CASSLSRQVHEKLFF.

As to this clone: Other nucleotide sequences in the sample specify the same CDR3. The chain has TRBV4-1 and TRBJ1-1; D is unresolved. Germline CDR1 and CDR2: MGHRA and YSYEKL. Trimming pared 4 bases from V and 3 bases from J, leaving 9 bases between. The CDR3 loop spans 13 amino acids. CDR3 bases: TGCGCCAGCAGCCCGGTTCGTGACACTGAAGCTTTCTTT. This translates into CASSPVRDTEAFF.

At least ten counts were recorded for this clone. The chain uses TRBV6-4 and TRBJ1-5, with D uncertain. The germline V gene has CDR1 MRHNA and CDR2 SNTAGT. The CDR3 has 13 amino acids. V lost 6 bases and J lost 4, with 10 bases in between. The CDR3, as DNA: TGTGCCAGCAGCCCTAGACCTAATCAGCCCCAGCATTTT. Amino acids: CASSPRPNQPQHF.

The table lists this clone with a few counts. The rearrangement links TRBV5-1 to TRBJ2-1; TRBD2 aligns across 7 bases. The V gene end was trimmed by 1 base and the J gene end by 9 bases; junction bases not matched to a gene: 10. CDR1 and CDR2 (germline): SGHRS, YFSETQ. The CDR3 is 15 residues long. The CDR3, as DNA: TGCGCCAGCAGCTTGAGGGCGGGGGAGGGTAGTGAGCAGTTCTTC. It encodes CASSLRAGEGSEQFF.

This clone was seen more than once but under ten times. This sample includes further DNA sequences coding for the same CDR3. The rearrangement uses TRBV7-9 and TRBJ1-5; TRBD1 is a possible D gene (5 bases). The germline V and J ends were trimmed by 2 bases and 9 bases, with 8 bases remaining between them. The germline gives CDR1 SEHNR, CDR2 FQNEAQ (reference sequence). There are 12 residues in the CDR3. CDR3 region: CASSLRDLPQHF. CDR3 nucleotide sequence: TGTGCCAGCAGCTTACGGGACTTGCCCCAGCATTTT.

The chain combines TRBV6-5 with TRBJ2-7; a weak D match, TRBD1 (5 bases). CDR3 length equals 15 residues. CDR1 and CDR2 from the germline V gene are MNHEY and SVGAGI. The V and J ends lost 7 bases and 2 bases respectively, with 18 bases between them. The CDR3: CASIWGPEIPYEQYF. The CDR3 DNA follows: TGTGCCAGCATCTGGGGCCCTGAGATCCCCTACGAGCAGTACTTC.

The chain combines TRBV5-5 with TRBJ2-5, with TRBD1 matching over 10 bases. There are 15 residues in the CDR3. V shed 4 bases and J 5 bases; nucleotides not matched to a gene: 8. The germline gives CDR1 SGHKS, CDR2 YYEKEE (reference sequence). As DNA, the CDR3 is TGTGCCAGCAGCAGTTCCGGGACAGGGGAGGAGACCCAGTACTTC. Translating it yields CASSSSGTGEETQYF.

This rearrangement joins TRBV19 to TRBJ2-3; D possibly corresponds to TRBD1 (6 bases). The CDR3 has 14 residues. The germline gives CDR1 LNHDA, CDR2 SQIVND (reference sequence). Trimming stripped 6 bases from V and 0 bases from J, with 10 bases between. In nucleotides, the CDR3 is TGTGCCAGTAGCCGACAGGCTAGCACAGATACGCAGTATTTT. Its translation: CASSRQASTDTQYF.

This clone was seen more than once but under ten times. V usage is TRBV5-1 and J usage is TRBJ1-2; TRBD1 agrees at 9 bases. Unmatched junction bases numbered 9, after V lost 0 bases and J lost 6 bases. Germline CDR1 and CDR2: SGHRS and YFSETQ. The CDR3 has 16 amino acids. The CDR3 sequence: CASSLGGQGTSDGYTF. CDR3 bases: TGCGCCAGCAGCTTGGGGGGACAGGGAACCTCGGATGGCTACACCTTC.

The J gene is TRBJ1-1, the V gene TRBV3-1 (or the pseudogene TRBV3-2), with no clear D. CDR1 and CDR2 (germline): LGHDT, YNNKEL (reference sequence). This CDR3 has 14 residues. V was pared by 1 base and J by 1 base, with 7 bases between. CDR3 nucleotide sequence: TGTGCCAGCAGCCAAGGACATAGGAACACTGAAGCTTTCTTT. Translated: CASSQGHRNTEAFF.

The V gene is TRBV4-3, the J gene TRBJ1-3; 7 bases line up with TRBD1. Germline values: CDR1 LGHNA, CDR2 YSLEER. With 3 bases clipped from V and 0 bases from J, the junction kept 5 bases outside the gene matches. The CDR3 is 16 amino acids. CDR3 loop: CASSQGDSFSGNTIYF. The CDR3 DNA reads TGCGCCAGCAGCCAGGGGGACAGTTTCTCTGGAAACACCATATATTTT.

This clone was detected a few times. CDR3 protein: CASSHLQGEGYTF. CDR3 DNA sequence: TGTGCCAGCAGCCACCTACAGGGGGAAGGCTACACCTTC. The V call is TRBV3-1 (or the pseudogene TRBV3-2), the J call TRBJ1-2, with 8 bases that match TRBD1. Germline loops: CDR1 LGHDT, CDR2 YNNKEL (reference sequence). The CDR3 has 13 amino acids. Unmatched junction bases numbered 5, after V lost 3 bases and J lost 8 bases.

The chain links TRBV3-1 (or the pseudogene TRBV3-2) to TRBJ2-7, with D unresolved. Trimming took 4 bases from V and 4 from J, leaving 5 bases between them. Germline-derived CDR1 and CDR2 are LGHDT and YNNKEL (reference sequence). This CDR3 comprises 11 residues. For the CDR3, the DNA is TGTGCCAGCAGCCTTGAGTACGAGCAGTACTTC. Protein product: CASSLEYEQYF.

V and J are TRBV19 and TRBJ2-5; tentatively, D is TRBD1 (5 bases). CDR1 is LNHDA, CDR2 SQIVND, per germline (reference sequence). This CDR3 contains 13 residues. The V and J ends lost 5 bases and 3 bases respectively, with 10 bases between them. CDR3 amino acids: CASSVGQKETQYF. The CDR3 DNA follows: TGTGCCAGTAGTGTGGGGCAGAAAGAGACCCAGTACTTC.

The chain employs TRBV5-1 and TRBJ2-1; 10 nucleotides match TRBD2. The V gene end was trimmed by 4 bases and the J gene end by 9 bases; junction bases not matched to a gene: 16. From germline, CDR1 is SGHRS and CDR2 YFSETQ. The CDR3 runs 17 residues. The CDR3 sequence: CASSPRSGGAFSSEQFF. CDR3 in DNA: TGCGCCAGCAGCCCCAGGAGCGGGGGGGCTTTTTCGTCTGAGCAGTTCTTC.

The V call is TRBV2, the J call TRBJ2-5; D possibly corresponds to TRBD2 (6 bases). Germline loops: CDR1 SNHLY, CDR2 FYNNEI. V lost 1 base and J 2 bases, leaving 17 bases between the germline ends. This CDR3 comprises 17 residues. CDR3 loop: CASSEEGLESPQETQYF. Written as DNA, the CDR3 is TGTGCCAGCAGTGAAGAGGGACTGGAATCACCACAAGAGACCCAGTACTTC.

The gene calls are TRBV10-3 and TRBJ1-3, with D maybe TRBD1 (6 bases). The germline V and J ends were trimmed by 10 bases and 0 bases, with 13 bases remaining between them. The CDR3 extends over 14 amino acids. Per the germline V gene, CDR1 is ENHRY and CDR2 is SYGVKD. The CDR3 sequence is CATRTGISGNTIYF. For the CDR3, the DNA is TGTGCCACCCGAACAGGGATCTCTGGAAACACCATATATTTT.

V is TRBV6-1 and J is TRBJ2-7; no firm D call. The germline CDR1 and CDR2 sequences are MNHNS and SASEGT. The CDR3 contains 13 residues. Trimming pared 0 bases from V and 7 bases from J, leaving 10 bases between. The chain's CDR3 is CASSEAVPREQYF. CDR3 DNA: TGTGCCAGCAGTGAAGCGGTCCCTCGGGAGCAGTACTTC.